This passage covers 17 T cell receptor beta chains from one sample sequenced in a study of cytomegalovirus exposure and HLA in healthy donors. It was with 60 Vbeta and 13 Jbeta primers that the PCR ran. The repertoire was sequenced with immunoSEQ multiplex PCR; TCRdb's copy has only in-frame clones and lacks some. The data hold 300,000 or so clones, with 84% observed a single time. Sequenced: PBMCs. The receptors originated from a woman between 40 and 55 years old in good health and CMV-seropositive.

The rearrangement joins TRBV7-3 to TRBJ2-1; 7 bases map to TRBD1. Trimming cost V 5 bases and J 7 bases; bases outside gene matches: 14. Germline V gene sequence: CDR1 SGHTA, CDR2 FQGTGA. The CDR3 contains 16 residues. DNA for the CDR3: TGTGCCAGCAGCCCCCAGAGCAGGGGGAGAGGGAATGAGCAGTTCTTC. Translation gives CASSPQSRGRGNEQFF. Filled out from reference TRBV7-3 and TRBJ2-1, the complete variable domain reads GAGVSQTPSNKVTEKGKYVELRCDPISGHTALYWYRQSLGQGPEFLIYFQGTGAADDSGLPNDRFFAVRPEGSVSTLKIQRTERGDSAVYLCASSPQSRGRGNEQFFGPGTRLTVL.

The V gene is TRBV7-9, the J gene TRBJ1-4; D not certain. V was shortened by 5 bases and J by 4 bases, with 17 bases between the two germline ends. CDR1 and CDR2 from the germline V gene are SEHNR and FQNEAQ (reference sequence). The length of the CDR3 is 16 residues. For the CDR3, the DNA is TGTGCCAGCAGCCTAGGAGGGATTCTAATTAATGAAAAACTGTTTTTT. Its translation is CASSLGGILINEKLFF.

This clone was counted a few times. The chain couples TRBV7-9 to TRBJ2-7, with 7 bases that match TRBD2. Germline V gives CDR1 SEHNR, CDR2 FQNEAQ (reference sequence). V was pared by 1 base and J by 3 bases, with 9 bases of the junction left unmatched. This CDR3 comprises 16 residues. CDR3: CASSLGAGGIGYEQYF. CDR3 DNA sequence: TGTGCCAGCAGCTTAGGCGCCGGGGGGATTGGCTACGAGCAGTACTTC. The full variable domain, in which reference TRBV7-9 and TRBJ2-7 provide the parts outside the CDR3, is DTGVSQNPRHKITKRGQNVTFRCDPISEHNRLYWYRQTLGQGPEFLTYFQNEAQLEKSRLLSDRFSAERPKGSFSTLEIQRTEQGDSAMYLCASSLGAGGIGYEQYFGPGTRLTVT.

The chain joins TRBV28 to TRBJ2-5, with 10 bases fitting TRBD2. V shed 2 bases, J shed 5 bases, and the junction held 11 bases outside the gene matches. Looked up from germline, CDR1 is MDHEN and CDR2 is SYDVKM. The CDR3 runs to 17 residues. The CDR3 DNA follows: TGTGCCAGCAGTTTAATTATTGGAGCGGGAGGGTGGGAGACCCAGTACTTC. Translating gives CASSLIIGAGGWETQYF.

The V and J genes are TRBV7-3 and TRBJ2-2; D uncertain. The CDR3 loop spans 15 amino acids. CDR1 and CDR2 from the germline V gene are SGHTA and FQGTGA. V gave up 3 bases and J gave up 4 bases, with 12 bases separating them. CDR3 DNA sequence: TGTGCCAGCAGCTTGCAAGGTCCGGGCACCGGGGAGCTGTTTTTT. Translated: CASSLQGPGTGELFF. Full variable domain (outside the CDR3, taken from reference TRBV7-3 and TRBJ2-2): GAGVSQTPSNKVTEKGKYVELRCDPISGHTALYWYRQSLGQGPEFLIYFQGTGAADDSGLPNDRFFAVRPEGSVSTLKIQRTERGDSAVYLCASSLQGPGTGELFFGEGSRLTVL.

The CDR3: CASSAMGLAGGNYNEQFF. CDR3 nucleotides: TGTGCCAGCAGCGCAATGGGACTAGCGGGAGGCAATTACAATGAGCAGTTCTTC. V gene TRBV5-6 combines with J gene TRBJ2-1; 15 bases are shared with TRBD2. The CDR3 sequence is 18 residues long. V lost 4 bases, J lost 4 bases, and 9 bases stayed unmatched. CDR1 and CDR2 (germline): SGHDT, YYEEEE.

The gene calls are TRBV5-1 and TRBJ2-7, with TRBD1 matching 9 bases. Per germline, CDR1 SGHRS and CDR2 YFSETQ. Losses at the gene ends were 0 bases for V and 9 bases for J; bases not matched to a gene: 10. CDR3 length: 15 residues. The CDR3 region has the DNA TGCGCCAGCAGCTTGGCGTGGACAGGGGCCGGAGGGCAGTACTTC. Translating it yields CASSLAWTGAGGQYF.

This clone was recorded once. The chain is built from TRBV7-3 and TRBJ1-1, with D unresolved. Germline loops: CDR1 SGHTA, CDR2 FQGTGA. CDR3 length: 12 residues. Deletions cut 4 bases from V and 1 base from J, with 4 bases between. The CDR3 reads CASSSSNTEAFF. DNA of the CDR3: TGTGCCAGCAGCTCTTCGAACACTGAAGCTTTCTTT.

The chain combines TRBV5-1 with TRBJ2-7; D may be TRBD2 (6 bases). The CDR3 has 16 amino acids. The V gene lost 1 base and the J gene lost 3 bases, with 17 bases spanning the gap. CDR1 and CDR2 (germline): SGHRS, YFSETQ. This CDR3 is CASSLNLRDSSYEQYF. CDR3 nucleotide sequence: TGCGCCAGCAGCTTGAATTTGCGGGACTCTAGCTACGAGCAGTACTTC.

This rearrangement joins TRBV29-1 to TRBJ1-2; tentatively, D is TRBD1 (5 bases). Germline assignment: CDR1 SQVTM and CDR2 ANQGSEA. There are 12 residues in the CDR3. V was pared by 7 bases and J by 6 bases, with 15 bases between. In DNA, the CDR3 is TGCAGCGGAAACTCCGCGGGGGATGGCTACACCTTC. Encoded protein: CSGNSAGDGYTF.

The chain employs TRBV5-1 and TRBJ2-2; TRBD2 matches at 7 bases. Germline CDR1 and CDR2: SGHRS and YFSETQ. This CDR3 spans 15 amino acids. With 4 bases clipped from V and 2 bases from J, the junction kept 5 bases outside the gene matches. The CDR3 spells CASSRGSFNTGELFF. The DNA of the CDR3 is TGCGCCAGCAGCCGCGGGAGTTTCAACACCGGGGAGCTGTTTTTT.

This chain links TRBV7-9 with TRBJ1-4; 8 nucleotides match TRBD1. J gave up 8 bases and V 1 base, and 9 bases lay outside the gene matches. This CDR3 is built from 16 residues. The germline CDR1 and CDR2 sequences are SEHNR and FQNEAQ (reference sequence). The CDR3 bases are TGTGCCAGCAGCTTAGTCCCAGGGGGCTTAGGAGAAAAACTGTTTTTT. It encodes CASSLVPGGLGEKLFF.

The chain is built from TRBV11-3 and TRBJ2-3; 7 positions match TRBD2. Germline V gives CDR1 SGHNT, CDR2 YENEEA. The CDR3 has 16 amino acids. V lost 1 base to trimming and J lost 2 bases; unmatched junction nucleotides: 6. The CDR3 nucleotides are TGTGCCAGCAGCTTAGCCACGCTAGCGGCCACAGATACGCAGTATTTT. Encoded protein: CASSLATLAATDTQYF.

The chain has TRBV7-8 and TRBJ2-3; 11 bases agree with TRBD2. Germline trimming cut 1 base from V and 9 bases from J; bases unmatched to any gene: 9. CDR3 length equals 16 residues. Germline CDR1 SGHVS, CDR2 FQNEAQ. The CDR3 nucleotides read TGTGCCAGCAGCTTAGGACTAGCGGGACTATATGGGACGCAGTATTTT. Translating it yields CASSLGLAGLYGTQYF.

This clone was found a few times. V and J are TRBV7-9 and TRBJ2-5; D perhaps matches TRBD2 (5 bases). V dropped 3 bases and J dropped 7 bases, with 12 bases sitting between them. This CDR3 has 13 residues. The germline V gene encodes CDR1 SEHNR and CDR2 FQNEAQ (reference sequence). The CDR3 is CASSFETRGTQYF. The CDR3 DNA follows: TGTGCCAGCAGCTTCGAGACCCGGGGGACCCAGTACTTC.

V gene TRBV18 combines with J gene TRBJ2-5, with a tentative D call TRBD2 (6 bases). CDR1 and CDR2 (germline): KGHSH, LQKENI. The CDR3 extends over 14 amino acids. Trimming left V 3 bases short and J 5 bases short, with 13 bases between. The CDR3 loop is CASSPVSGEETQYF. CDR3 DNA sequence: TGTGCCAGCTCACCGGTCTCGGGGGAGGAGACCCAGTACTTC. The full variable domain, completed using reference TRBV18 and TRBJ2-5, is NAGVMQNPRHLVRRRGQEARLRCSPMKGHSHVYWYRQLPEEGLKFMVYLQKENIIDESGMPKERFSAEFPKEGPSILRIQQVVRGDSAAYFCASSPVSGEETQYFGPGTRLLVL.

The rearrangement joins TRBV5-1 to TRBJ2-3, with 15 bases lining up with TRBD2. The CDR3 consists of 16 residues. The germline V gene has CDR1 SGHRS and CDR2 YFSETQ. The V gene end was trimmed by 4 bases and the J gene end by 5 bases; junction bases not matched to a gene: 5. This CDR3 is CASSRGLAGGGDTQYF. CDR3 in DNA: TGCGCCAGCAGCCGTGGACTAGCGGGAGGGGGAGATACGCAGTATTTT.